This T cell receptor beta chain was profiled in a study of cytomegalovirus exposure and HLA in healthy donors. Study-wide findings and caveats: It was assumed in the presence/absence analyses that sequencing depth was roughly uniform across donors.

J gave up 2 bases and V 3 bases, and 17 bases lay outside the gene matches. This CDR3 is built from 19 residues. Germline V gene data show CDR1 as LNHDA and CDR2 as SQIVND (reference sequence). The PCR contained 60 Vbeta and 13 Jbeta primers. Clones were sequenced by immunoSEQ multiplex PCR, and TCRdb holds only the in-frame ones, with some missing. Of nearly 110,000 clones listed, roughly two thirds are singletons. This clone turned up a few times. Its antigen is not known. The chain combines TRBV19 with TRBJ2-7; 9 bases agree with TRBD2. The receptor's source is a female donor in good health and CMV-seronegative. Sequences were obtained from PBMCs. CDR3 in DNA: TGTGCCAGTAGTATTGGGCCGCATAGGCCTAGCGGGAAGCCCTACGAGCAGTACTTC. Translated, it gives CASSIGPHRPSGKPYEQYF.